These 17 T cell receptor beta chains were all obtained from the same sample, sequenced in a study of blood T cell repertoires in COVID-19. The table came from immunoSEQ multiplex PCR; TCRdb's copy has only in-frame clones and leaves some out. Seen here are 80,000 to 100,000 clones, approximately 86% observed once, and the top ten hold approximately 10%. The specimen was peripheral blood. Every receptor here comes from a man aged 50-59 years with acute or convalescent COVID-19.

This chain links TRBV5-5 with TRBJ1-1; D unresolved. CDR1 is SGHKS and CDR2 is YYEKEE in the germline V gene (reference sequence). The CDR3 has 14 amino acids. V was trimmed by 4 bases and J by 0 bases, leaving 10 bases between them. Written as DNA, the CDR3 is TGTGCCAGCAGCGTCGCCAGCGTGAACACTGAAGCTTTCTTT. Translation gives CASSVASVNTEAFF.

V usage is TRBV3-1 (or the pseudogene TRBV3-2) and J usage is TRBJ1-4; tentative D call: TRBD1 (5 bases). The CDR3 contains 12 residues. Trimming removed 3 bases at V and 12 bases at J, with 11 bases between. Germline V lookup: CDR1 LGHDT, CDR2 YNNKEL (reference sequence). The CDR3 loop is CASSHPREQLFF. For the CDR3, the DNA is TGTGCCAGCAGCCACCCCAGGGAACAACTGTTTTTT.

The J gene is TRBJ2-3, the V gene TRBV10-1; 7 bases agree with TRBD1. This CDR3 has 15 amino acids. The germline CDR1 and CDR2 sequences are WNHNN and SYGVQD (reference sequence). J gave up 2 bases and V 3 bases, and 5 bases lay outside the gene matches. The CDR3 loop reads CASSDGRGITDTQYF. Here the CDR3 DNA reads TGCGCCAGCAGTGACGGCAGGGGGATCACAGATACGCAGTATTTT.

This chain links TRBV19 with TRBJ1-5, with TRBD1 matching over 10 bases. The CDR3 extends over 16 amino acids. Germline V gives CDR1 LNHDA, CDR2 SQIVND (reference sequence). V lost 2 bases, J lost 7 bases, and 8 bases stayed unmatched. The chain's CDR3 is CASSIHRTGGTQPQHF. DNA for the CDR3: TGTGCCAGTAGTATACACCGGACAGGGGGTACCCAGCCCCAGCATTTT.

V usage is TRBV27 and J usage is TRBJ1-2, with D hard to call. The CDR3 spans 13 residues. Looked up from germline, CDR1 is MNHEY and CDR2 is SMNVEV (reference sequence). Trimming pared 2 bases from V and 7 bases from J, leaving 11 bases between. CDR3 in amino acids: CASSLAGLSGYTF. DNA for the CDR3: TGTGCCAGCAGTTTAGCGGGGTTGAGTGGCTACACCTTC.

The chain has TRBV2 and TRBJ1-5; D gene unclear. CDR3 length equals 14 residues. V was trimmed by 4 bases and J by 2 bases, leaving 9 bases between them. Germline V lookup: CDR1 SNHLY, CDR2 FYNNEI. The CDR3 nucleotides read TGTGCCAGCAGTGTTCGGGAGGGCAATCAGCCCCAGCATTTT. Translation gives CASSVREGNQPQHF.

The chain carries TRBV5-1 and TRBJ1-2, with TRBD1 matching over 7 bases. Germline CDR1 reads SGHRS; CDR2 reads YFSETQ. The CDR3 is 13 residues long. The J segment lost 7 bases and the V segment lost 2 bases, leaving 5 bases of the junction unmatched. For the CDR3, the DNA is TGCGCCAGCAGCTTTACAGGGGTTGGTGGCTACACCTTC. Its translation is CASSFTGVGGYTF.

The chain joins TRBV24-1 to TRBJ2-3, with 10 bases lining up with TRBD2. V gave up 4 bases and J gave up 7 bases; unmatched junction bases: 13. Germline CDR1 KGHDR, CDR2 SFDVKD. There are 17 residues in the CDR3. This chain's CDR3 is CATSDAGTSVFRNTQYF. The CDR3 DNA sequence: TGTGCCACCAGTGACGCCGGGACTAGCGTCTTTCGCAATACGCAGTATTTT.

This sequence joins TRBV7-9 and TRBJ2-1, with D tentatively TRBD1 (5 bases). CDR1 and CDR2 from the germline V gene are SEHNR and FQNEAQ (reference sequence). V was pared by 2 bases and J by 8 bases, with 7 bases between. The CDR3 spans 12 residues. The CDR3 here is CASSLQGYEQFF. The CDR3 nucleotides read TGTGCCAGCAGCTTACAGGGTTATGAGCAGTTCTTC.

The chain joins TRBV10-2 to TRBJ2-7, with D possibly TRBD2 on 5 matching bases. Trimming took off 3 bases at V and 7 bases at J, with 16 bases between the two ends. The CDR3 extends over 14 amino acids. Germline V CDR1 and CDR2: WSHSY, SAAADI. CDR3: CASSDGGTLEEQYF. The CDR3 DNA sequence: TGCGCCAGCAGTGACGGAGGTACCCTTGAAGAGCAGTACTTC.

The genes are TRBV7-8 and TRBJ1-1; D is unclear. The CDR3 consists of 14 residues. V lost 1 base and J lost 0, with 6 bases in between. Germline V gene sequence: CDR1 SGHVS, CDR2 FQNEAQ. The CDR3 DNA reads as TGTGCCAGCAGCTTAGACAGCATGAACACTGAAGCTTTCTTT. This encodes CASSLDSMNTEAFF.

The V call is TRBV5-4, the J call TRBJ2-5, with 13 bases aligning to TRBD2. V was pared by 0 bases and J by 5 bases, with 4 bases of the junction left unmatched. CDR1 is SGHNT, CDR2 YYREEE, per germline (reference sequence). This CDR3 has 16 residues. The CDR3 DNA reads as TGTGCCAGCAGCTTGGTTGGACTAGCGGGAGATGAGACCCAGTACTTC. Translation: CASSLVGLAGDETQYF.

CDR3 DNA sequence: TGTGCCAGCTCACCGAAAACCCCGGGACAGGACCACTATGGCTACACCTTC. Translating it yields CASSPKTPGQDHYGYTF. This chain links TRBV18 with TRBJ1-2, with 8 bases identical to TRBD1. The CDR3 totals 17 residues. CDR1 is KGHSH and CDR2 is LQKENI in the germline V gene. V lost 3 bases, J lost 3 bases, and 12 bases stayed unmatched.

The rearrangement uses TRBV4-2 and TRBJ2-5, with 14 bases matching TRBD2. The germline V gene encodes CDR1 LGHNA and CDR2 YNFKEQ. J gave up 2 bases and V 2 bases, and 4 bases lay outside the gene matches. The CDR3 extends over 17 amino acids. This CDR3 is CASSQRGTSGGQETQYF. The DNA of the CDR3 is TGTGCCAGCAGCCAACGCGGGACTAGCGGGGGACAAGAGACCCAGTACTTC.

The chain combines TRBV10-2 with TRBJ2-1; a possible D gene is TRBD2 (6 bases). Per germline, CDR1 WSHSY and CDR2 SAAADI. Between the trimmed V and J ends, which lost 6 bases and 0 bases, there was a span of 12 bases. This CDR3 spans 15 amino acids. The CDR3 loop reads CASSRSGHSYNEQFF. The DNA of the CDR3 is TGCGCCAGCAGCCGAAGCGGGCACTCCTACAATGAGCAGTTCTTC.

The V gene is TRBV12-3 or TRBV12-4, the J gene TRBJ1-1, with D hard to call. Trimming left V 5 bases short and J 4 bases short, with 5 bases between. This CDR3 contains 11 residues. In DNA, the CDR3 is TGTGCCAGCAGTCTGAGCACTGAAGCTTTCTTT. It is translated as CASSLSTEAFF.

The CDR3 bases are TGTGCCAGCAGCCAAGCTGTAGAAAAACTGTTTTTT. Its protein product is CASSQAVEKLFF. The genes are TRBV3-1 (or the pseudogene TRBV3-2) and TRBJ1-4; D not certain. With 1 base removed from V and 8 bases from J, the gap between germline ends came to 5 bases. This CDR3 is built from 12 residues. From germline, CDR1 is LGHDT and CDR2 YNNKEL (reference sequence).